Listed here are 15 T cell receptor beta chains from one sample, sequenced in a study of CD8 T cells in ankylosing spondylitis. TCRdb reprocessed the 5' RACE reads with MiXCR, giving one entry per CDR3 protein. Of approximately 140,000 distinct CDR3 sequences in the sample, around two fifths were seen once. Sequencing was done on a sample of synovial fluid, either unsorted or a sorted T cell fraction (not recorded which). These receptors all stem from a male donor with ankylosing spondylitis.

The genes are TRBV28 and TRBJ1-4; TRBD1 aligns across 7 bases. Germline V lookup: CDR1 MDHEN, CDR2 SYDVKM. This CDR3 comprises 19 residues. J lost 0 bases, V lost 6 bases, and 16 bases had no gene match. DNA of the CDR3: TGTGCCAGCAGCCCGCCCAGGGGGGGCCAAAGCTCAACTAATGAAAAACTGTTTTTT. It translates to CASSPPRGGQSSTNEKLFF.

This clonotype was counted ten times or more. The chain has TRBV12-3 or TRBV12-4 and TRBJ1-6, with 8 bases fitting TRBD1. CDR3 length: 14 amino acids. J lost 6 bases, V lost 6 bases, and 4 bases had no gene match. CDR3 bases: TGTGCCAGCAGGTCCGACAGGGGTAATTCACCCCTCCACTTT. The encoded protein is CASRSDRGNSPLHF.

The chain links TRBV13 to TRBJ1-1; the D is unclear. CDR1 PRHDT and CDR2 FYEKMQ come from the germline V gene (reference sequence). The CDR3 runs to 15 residues. With 5 bases removed from V and 0 bases from J, the gap between germline ends came to 13 bases. The CDR3 reads CASSITDELNTEAFF. The CDR3 region has the DNA TGTGCCAGCAGCATAACGGACGAGCTGAACACTGAAGCTTTCTTT.

This clonotype was observed a handful of times. The chain joins TRBV7-2 to TRBJ2-3; TRBD1 aligns across 7 bases. CDR3 length: 15 amino acids. The germline CDR1 and CDR2 sequences are SGHTA and FQGNSA. The V segment lost 3 bases and the J segment 6 bases; nucleotides outside the gene matches: 9. The CDR3 here is CASSFPTGSRDTQYF. CDR3 in DNA: TGTGCCAGCAGCTTTCCGACAGGGAGCAGGGATACGCAGTATTTT.

The chain carries TRBV10-3 and TRBJ2-5; 11 bases fit TRBD1. The CDR3 contains 16 residues. J lost 4 bases, V lost 0 bases, and 4 bases had no gene match. Germline assignment: CDR1 ENHRY and CDR2 SYGVKD. The CDR3 sequence is CAISESWGTGGETQYF. The CDR3 DNA follows: TGTGCCATCAGTGAGTCGTGGGGGACAGGGGGAGAGACCCAGTACTTC.

The chain carries TRBV29-1 and TRBJ2-2; D gene unclear. The V gene lost 0 bases and the J gene lost 0 bases, with 5 bases spanning the gap. Germline V gene sequence: CDR1 SQVTM, CDR2 ANQGSEA. The CDR3 covers 14 residues. The CDR3 nucleotides are TGCAGCGTTGAAGATCATGCGAACACCGGGGAGCTGTTTTTT. This sequence encodes CSVEDHANTGELFF.

The table lists this clonotype with a few counts. The chain carries TRBV13 and TRBJ2-1; no clear D gene. The CDR3 is 13 amino acids. From germline, CDR1 is PRHDT and CDR2 FYEKMQ (reference sequence). The V end was cut by 5 bases, the J end by 7 bases, with 12 bases between. The CDR3 nucleotides are TGTGCCAGCAGCAGTAGACTGGGGAATGAGCAGTTCTTC. It is translated as CASSSRLGNEQFF. Full variable domain (missing parts from reference TRBV13 and TRBJ2-1): AAGVIQSPRHLIKEKRETATLKCYPIPRHDTVYWYQQGPGQDPQFLISFYEKMQSDKGSIPDRFSAQQFSDYHSELNMSSLELGDSALYFCASSSRLGNEQFFGPGTRLTVL.

This CDR3 is CASSFPGVSNSPLHF. CDR3 coding DNA: TGTGCCAGCAGTTTCCCGGGGGTTAGTAATTCACCCCTCCACTTT. The genes are TRBV28 and TRBJ1-6; perhaps TRBD1 as D (5 bases). Germline loops: CDR1 MDHEN, CDR2 SYDVKM. The V gene lost 3 bases and the J gene lost 6 bases, with 12 bases spanning the gap. This CDR3 region has 15 residues.

In nucleotides, the CDR3 is TGTGCCAGCAGCAAAGCCCAGAGGTTCGACACTGAAGCTTTCTTT. This sequence encodes CASSKAQRFDTEAFF. The chain employs TRBV21-1 and TRBJ1-1. TRBV21-1 is a pseudogene segment. The CDR3 contains 15 residues.

Only a few counts were recorded for this clonotype. The rearrangement links TRBV18 to TRBJ1-2, with 7 bases lining up with TRBD1. Germline CDR1 reads KGHSH; CDR2 reads LQKENI. The ends lost 1 base at V and 7 bases at J; junction bases unmatched: 3. The CDR3 has 13 residues. DNA of the CDR3: TGTGCCAGCTCACCACTTAACAGGGGTGGCTACACCTTC. It yields the protein CASSPLNRGGYTF.

In this sample, this clonotype turned up a few times. The V call is TRBV5-5, the J call TRBJ2-2, with a weak D call TRBD2 (7 bases). The germline V and J ends were trimmed by 3 bases and 6 bases, with 15 bases remaining between them. Germline values: CDR1 SGHKS, CDR2 YYEKEE (reference sequence). This CDR3 contains 15 residues. This CDR3 is CASSWGGLRPGELFF. The CDR3 DNA is TGTGCCAGCAGCTGGGGGGGCCTCAGACCCGGGGAGCTGTTTTTT.

The J gene is TRBJ1-6, the V gene TRBV28; D unresolved. The CDR3 spans 13 residues. Per germline, CDR1 MDHEN and CDR2 SYDVKM. Trimming took off 5 bases at V and 15 bases at J, with 17 bases between the two ends. This CDR3 reads CASSQTYSRVLHF. The DNA for the CDR3 is TGTGCCAGCAGTCAGACCTACAGCCGGGTCCTCCACTTT. Drawing the rest from reference TRBV28 and TRBJ1-6, the complete variable domain is DVKVTQSSRYLVKRTGEKVFLECVQDMDHENMFWYRQDPGLGLRLIYFSYDVKMKEKGDIPEGYSVSREKKERFSLILESASTNQTSMYLCASSQTYSRVLHFGNGTRLTVT.

This clonotype was counted only a few times. The chain recombines TRBV4-1 with TRBJ1-4, with a possible D match to TRBD1 (5 bases). Germline CDR1 MGHRA, CDR2 YSYEKL. This CDR3 is built from 14 residues. Trimming took 2 bases from V and 8 from J, leaving 12 bases between them. CDR3: CASSQMRQREKLFF. Written as DNA, the CDR3 is TGCGCCAGCAGCCAAATGAGACAGAGGGAAAAACTGTTTTTT.

J is TRBJ2-1 and V is TRBV5-1, with D possibly called TRBD1 or TRBD2 (7 bases each). Per germline, CDR1 SGHRS and CDR2 YFSETQ. The CDR3 spans 15 residues. With 0 bases removed from V and 8 bases from J, the gap between germline ends came to 15 bases. CDR3 residues: CASSLVGQGGDEQFF. The CDR3 region has the DNA TGCGCCAGCAGCTTGGTTGGGCAGGGGGGGGATGAGCAGTTCTTC.

This clonotype was detected only a few times. The gene calls are TRBV7-8 and TRBJ2-2; 7 positions match TRBD1. V was pared by 1 base and J by 8 bases, with 10 bases of the junction left unmatched. This CDR3 has 16 residues. CDR1 and CDR2 from the germline V gene are SGHVS and FQNEAQ. The CDR3 reads CASSLERTGVSGELFF. The CDR3 nucleotides are TGTGCCAGCAGCTTAGAGAGGACAGGAGTGTCAGGGGAGCTGTTTTTT.